This TCR beta chain was documented in a study of regulatory T cells in long-lasting Graves disease. Study-wide points: Under persistent disease, TRBV28, TRBJ1-2 and TRBJ2-5 were used preferentially. Accuracy may have suffered from the small sample size. Analysis covered peripheral blood alone, not thyroid tissue.

CDR3 length: 14 residues. Deletions cut 5 bases from V and 4 bases from J, with 14 bases between. Germline-derived CDR1 and CDR2 are SEHNR and FQNEAQ (reference sequence). In the case of this clonotype: Its antigen remains unknown.

The time point denotes: persistent/refractory GD, antithyroid drugs over 5 years with positive TRAb. PBMC-extracted RNA yielded the TCR library. HTBI primers from iRepertoire and Arm-PCR of CDR3 regions yielded the TCR beta libraries. In TCRdb, the multiplex PCR reads were re-called with MiXCR into one record per CDR3 protein. The table records fewer than 400,000 distinct CDR3 sequences, around 20% of them present only once. The receptor was isolated from a female donor with Graves disease. The V and J genes are TRBV7-9 and TRBJ1-2; weak D call: TRBD1 (6 bases). The sample in question was peripheral blood mononuclear cells (PBMCs), obtained when the disease was refractory, from a patient treated with antithyroid drugs. The CDR3 region has the DNA TGTGCCAGCAGCCCCGACGGGACACTCTATGGCTACACCTTC. It specifies CASSPDGTLYGYTF.